Presented here are 22 T cell receptor beta chains from one specimen sequenced in a study of T cell responses to AZD1222 COVID-19 vaccine. Sequenced by immunoSEQ multiplex PCR; TCRdb stores in-frame clones only, minus some. This sample has 110,000 to 150,000 clones, with roughly 92% found just once. The material was peripheral blood, obtained on day 0 of AZD1222 vaccination. The receptors come from an adult in good health.

The chain uses TRBV10-3 and TRBJ1-3; D possibly corresponds to TRBD1 (6 bases). This CDR3 spans 15 amino acids. V lost 6 bases and J lost 4, with 16 bases in between. The germline V gene encodes CDR1 ENHRY and CDR2 SYGVKD. Here the CDR3 DNA reads TGTGCCATCAGACTGGGACAAGGGGACGGAAACACCATATATTTT. Protein product: CAIRLGQGDGNTIYF.

This clone occurred a few times. The gene calls are TRBV6-1 and TRBJ1-6; 9 bases are a match to TRBD1. The germline V gene has CDR1 MNHNS and CDR2 SASEGT. The V segment lost 0 bases and the J segment 9 bases; nucleotides outside the gene matches: 6. This CDR3 has 16 amino acids. CDR3 region: CASSEAEDRGGSPLHF. The CDR3 DNA follows: TGTGCCAGCAGTGAAGCGGAGGACAGGGGTGGTTCACCCCTCCACTTT.

This rearrangement joins TRBV3-1 (or the pseudogene TRBV3-2) to TRBJ2-1; 8 positions match TRBD1. Per the germline V gene, CDR1 is LGHDT and CDR2 is YNNKEL (reference sequence). The CDR3 totals 15 residues. The V segment lost 1 base and the J segment 3 bases; nucleotides outside the gene matches: 2. CDR3 protein: CASSQATGDYNEQFF. The CDR3 DNA reads as TGTGCCAGCAGCCAAGCGACAGGGGACTACAATGAGCAGTTCTTC.

The V call is TRBV7-2, the J call TRBJ2-3; D uncertain. This CDR3 spans 12 amino acids. Trimming left V 5 bases short and J 2 bases short, with 5 bases between. Germline CDR1 SGHTA, CDR2 FQGNSA. CDR3 DNA: TGTGCCAGCAGCCCTTACACAGATACGCAGTATTTT. This encodes CASSPYTDTQYF. The variable domain in full, completed from reference TRBV7-2 and TRBJ2-3, reads GAGVSQSPSNKVTEKGKDVELRCDPISGHTALYWYRQSLGQGLEFLIYFQGNSAPDKSGLPSDRFSAERTGGSVSTLTIQRTQQEDSAVYLCASSPYTDTQYFGPGTRLTVL.

Concerning this clone: In the same sample, other DNA sequences code for this CDR3. The genes are TRBV9 and TRBJ2-7; perhaps D is TRBD1 or TRBD2 (6 bases each). This CDR3 has 14 residues. The V end lost 0 bases, the J end lost 3 bases, and 10 bases lay between the germline ends. From germline, CDR1 is SGDLS and CDR2 YYNGEE. This chain's CDR3 is CASSVGGGGYEQYF. The CDR3 nucleotides are TGTGCCAGCAGCGTAGGAGGGGGAGGCTACGAGCAGTACTTC.

CDR3 sequence: CASSLAPRRDYEQYF. CDR3 nucleotide sequence: TGCGCCAGCAGCTTGGCTCCAAGGAGGGATTACGAGCAGTACTTC. The rearrangement links TRBV5-1 to TRBJ2-7, with D possibly matching TRBD2 (6 bases). The ends were cut back, 0 bases at V and 4 bases at J, with 14 bases in the middle. CDR3 length equals 15 residues. Looked up from germline, CDR1 is SGHRS and CDR2 is YFSETQ.

The chain has TRBV19 and TRBJ2-7, with 9 nucleotides matching TRBD2. The length of the CDR3 is 14 residues. Germline V gives CDR1 LNHDA, CDR2 SQIVND (reference sequence). J was trimmed by 2 bases and V by 4 bases; bases with no gene match: 3. The CDR3 nucleotides are TGTGCCAGTAGTAGTCTAGCGGGAACCTACGAGCAGTACTTC. This sequence encodes CASSSLAGTYEQYF.

V usage is TRBV9 and J usage is TRBJ2-1; D is perhaps TRBD1 (7 bases). The CDR3 is made up of 15 amino acids. Trimming cost V 3 bases and J 2 bases, with 12 bases left between them. Germline CDR1 SGDLS, CDR2 YYNGEE. CDR3 coding DNA: TGTGCCAGCAGCGAGGGCGGGACAGCCTACAATGAGCAGTTCTTC. Encoded protein: CASSEGGTAYNEQFF.

The chain joins TRBV5-6 to TRBJ1-1; no reliable D call. Germline V gene lookup returns CDR1 SGHDT and CDR2 YYEEEE. CDR3 length: 13 amino acids. V lost 3 bases to trimming and J lost 0 bases, with 6 bases between them. CDR3 amino acids: CASSSVMNTEAFF. The CDR3 DNA reads TGTGCCAGCAGCTCGGTAATGAACACTGAAGCTTTCTTT.

The chain links TRBV5-1 to TRBJ1-2; 8 positions agree with TRBD1. This CDR3 comprises 14 residues. CDR1 is SGHRS, CDR2 YFSETQ, per germline. Trimming cost V 0 bases and J 4 bases; bases outside gene matches: 2. This CDR3 reads CASSLGDRRYGYTF. The CDR3 nucleotides read TGCGCCAGCAGCTTGGGGGACAGGCGCTATGGCTACACCTTC.

This clone has a single count. The rearrangement uses TRBV20-1 and TRBJ2-1, with D unclear. This CDR3 is built from 11 residues. Germline V gene data show CDR1 as DFQATT and CDR2 as SNEGSKA (reference sequence). Trimming took off 3 bases at V and 5 bases at J, with 5 bases between the two ends. The CDR3 DNA is TGCAGTGCTAGTGATGACAATGAGCAGTTCTTC. This sequence encodes CSASDDNEQFF.

This clone appeared once. The chain employs TRBV27 and TRBJ1-1; weak D call: TRBD1 (6 bases). Germline-derived CDR1 and CDR2 are MNHEY and SMNVEV (reference sequence). Trimming cost V 5 bases and J 3 bases, with 10 bases left between them. The CDR3 runs 13 residues. CDR3 sequence: CASSRTEHTEAFF. The CDR3 DNA sequence: TGTGCCAGCAGTCGGACAGAACACACTGAAGCTTTCTTT.

The chain recombines TRBV5-5 with TRBJ1-3, with TRBD1 as a possible D gene (5 bases). Trimming pared 0 bases from V and 0 bases from J, leaving 13 bases between. Germline V CDR1 and CDR2: SGHKS, YYEKEE (reference sequence). The CDR3 covers 17 residues. Here the CDR3 DNA reads TGTGCCAGCAGCTTGGAGGCAGGGACGAGCTCTGGAAACACCATATATTTT. Translated: CASSLEAGTSSGNTIYF.

This clone was detected only a few times. The junction does not match germline at one end; this may be a read error. The J gene is TRBJ1-2, the V gene TRBV2; no reliable D call. CDR1 is SNHLY and CDR2 is FYNNEI in the germline V gene. The CDR3 sequence is 10 residues long. DNA of the CDR3: TGTGCCAGCAGCCTCGAAACCGGCGGCTTC. Protein sequence: CASSLETGGF.

The rearrangement links TRBV5-6 to TRBJ2-1; D gene uncertain. Trimming shortened V by 1 base and J by 6 bases, and 14 bases separated the two germline ends. This CDR3 is built from 15 residues. CDR1 and CDR2 (germline): SGHDT, YYEEEE. CDR3 in DNA: TGTGCCAGCAGCTTGATTACGGAATGGGGCAATGAGCAGTTCTTC. This sequence encodes CASSLITEWGNEQFF.

V and J are TRBV6-4 and TRBJ2-6, with D unclear. Germline-derived CDR1 and CDR2 are MRHNA and SNTAGT. V dropped 5 bases and J dropped 0 bases, with 8 bases sitting between them. The CDR3 loop spans 15 amino acids. The CDR3 bases are TGTGCCAGCAGTTTCGACGGCTCTGGGGCCAACGTCCTGACTTTC. It yields the protein CASSFDGSGANVLTF.

This clone has a handful of counts. The rearrangement uses TRBV12-3 or TRBV12-4 and TRBJ1-1, with D hard to call. This CDR3 has 13 amino acids. V lost 6 bases to trimming and J lost 0 bases, with 8 bases between them. DNA of the CDR3: TGTGCCAGCAGCCCCAGATTGAACACTGAAGCTTTCTTT. It encodes CASSPRLNTEAFF.

The J gene is TRBJ2-2, the V gene TRBV11-2; the D gene could be TRBD1 or TRBD2 (6 bases each). Trimming took 6 bases from V and 6 from J, leaving 14 bases between them. The CDR3 contains 14 residues. The germline V gene encodes CDR1 SGHAT and CDR2 FQNNGV. DNA for the CDR3: TGTGCCAGCAGACAACTGAGGGGGGCCGGGGAGCTGTTTTTT. It codes for CASRQLRGAGELFF.

The rearrangement joins TRBV5-4 to TRBJ1-4; 11 positions match TRBD1. The V segment lost 1 base and the J segment 3 bases; nucleotides outside the gene matches: 5. Germline CDR1 and CDR2: SGHNT and YYREEE (reference sequence). The CDR3 sequence is 17 residues long. The CDR3 DNA reads as TGTGCCAGCAGCTTGCAAGGACAGGGGGCAGCTAATGAAAAACTGTTTTTT. Translated, it gives CASSLQGQGAANEKLFF.

This clone has a single count. The chain carries TRBV6-2 or TRBV6-3 and TRBJ1-1, with unresolved D. Trimming pared 2 bases from V and 5 bases from J, leaving 9 bases between. Germline V CDR1 and CDR2: MNHEY, SVGEGT. This CDR3 is built from 13 residues. Here the CDR3 reads CASSYAPRTEAFF. DNA for the CDR3: TGTGCCAGCAGTTACGCCCCGAGGACTGAAGCTTTCTTT.

The chain recombines TRBV4-1 with TRBJ2-1, with TRBD2 matching over 12 bases. Germline V CDR1 and CDR2: MGHRA, YSYEKL. The CDR3 runs to 17 residues. Trimming cost V 2 bases and J 1 base; bases outside gene matches: 3. CDR3 nucleotide sequence: TGCGCCAGCAGCCAACCGACTAGCGGGAGATCCTACAATGAGCAGTTCTTC. Translated, it gives CASSQPTSGRSYNEQFF.

The rearrangement uses TRBV24-1 and TRBJ2-3; TRBD2 matches 8 bases. After removal of 3 bases from V and 2 bases from J, the junction contained 3 bases not matched to a gene. The CDR3 is 15 amino acids. The germline CDR1 and CDR2 sequences are KGHDR and SFDVKD. DNA of the CDR3: TGTGCCACCAGTGATACTAGCGGCCACACAGATACGCAGTATTTT. This encodes CATSDTSGHTDTQYF.